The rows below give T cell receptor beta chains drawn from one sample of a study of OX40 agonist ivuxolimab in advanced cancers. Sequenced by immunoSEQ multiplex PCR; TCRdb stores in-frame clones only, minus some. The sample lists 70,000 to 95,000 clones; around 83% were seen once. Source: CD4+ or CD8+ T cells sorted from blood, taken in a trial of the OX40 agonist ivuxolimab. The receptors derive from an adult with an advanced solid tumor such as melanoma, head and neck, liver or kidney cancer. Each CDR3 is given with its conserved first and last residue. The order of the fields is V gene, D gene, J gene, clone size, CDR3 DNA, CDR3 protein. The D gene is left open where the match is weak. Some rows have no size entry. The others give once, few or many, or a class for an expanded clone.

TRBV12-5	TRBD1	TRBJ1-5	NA	TGTGCTAGTGCTATTGACAGGGATAGCAATCAGCCCCAGCATTTT	CASAIDRDSNQPQHF
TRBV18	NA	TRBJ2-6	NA	TGTGCCAGCTCACCACCGGTCAGGGCGTCTGGGGCCAACGTCCTGACTTTC	CASSPPVRASGANVLTF
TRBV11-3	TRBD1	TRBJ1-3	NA	TGTGCCAGCAGCCCCCAGGGGGCTGGAAACACCATATATTTT	CASSPQGAGNTIYF
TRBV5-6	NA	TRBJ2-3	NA	TGTGCCAGCAGCTTTACTACAGGAACTTTAGGGGATACGCAGTATTTT	CASSFTTGTLGDTQYF
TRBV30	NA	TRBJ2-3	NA	TGTGCCTGGAGTCCGGGGCACCGCACAGATACGCAGTATTTT	CAWSPGHRTDTQYF
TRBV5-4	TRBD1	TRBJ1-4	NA	TGTGCCAGCAGCTTCGACAGGGGAAATGAAAAACTGTTTTTT	CASSFDRGNEKLFF
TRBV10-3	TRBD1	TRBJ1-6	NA	TGTGCCATCAGTGGGGGACAGGGCCAATCACCCCTCCACTTT	CAISGGQGQSPLHF
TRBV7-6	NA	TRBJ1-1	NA	TGTGCCAGCAGCCCTATTAACAGCGGGGGGACTGAAGCTTTCTTT	CASSPINSGGTEAFF
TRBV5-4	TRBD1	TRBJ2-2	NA	TGTGCCAGCAGATCCGGGACAGACAACACCGGGGAGCTGTTTTTT	CASRSGTDNTGELFF
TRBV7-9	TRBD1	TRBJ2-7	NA	TGTGCCAGCAGCCCCGGACAGGGGGAGGGCGAGCAGTACTTC	CASSPGQGEGEQYF
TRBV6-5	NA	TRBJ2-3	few	TGTGCCAGCAGTTACTTGAATACGCAGTATTTT	CASSYLNTQYF
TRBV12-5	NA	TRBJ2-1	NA	TGTGCTAGTGGTTTGGATGCGGTCAATGAGCAGTTCTTC	CASGLDAVNEQFF
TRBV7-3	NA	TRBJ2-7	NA	TGTGCCAGCAGCTTAACATGGGGGGCCGAGCAGTACTTC	CASSLTWGAEQYF
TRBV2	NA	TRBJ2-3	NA	TGTGCCAGCGTACTCTCCCAGGGCAGCACAGATACGCAGTATTTT	CASVLSQGSTDTQYF
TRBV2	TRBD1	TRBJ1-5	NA	TGTGCCAGCAGCGGACAGGACCATCAGCCCCAGCATTTT	CASSGQDHQPQHF
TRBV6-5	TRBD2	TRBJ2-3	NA	TGTGCCAGCAGTTTGCTAGCGGGGGCCCATACGCAGTATTTT	CASSLLAGAHTQYF
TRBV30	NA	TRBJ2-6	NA	TGTGCCTGTGGCTGGGACGGTAGCTCTGGGGCCAACGTCCTGACTTTC	CACGWDGSSGANVLTF
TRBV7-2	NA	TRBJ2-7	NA	TGTGCCAGCAGCCTGGGACGGACCTACGAGCAGTACTTC	CASSLGRTYEQYF
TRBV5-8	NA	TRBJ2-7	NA	TGTGCCAGCAGCCCGGGAGGGACAGTCGTTTACGAGCAGTACTTC	CASSPGGTVVYEQYF
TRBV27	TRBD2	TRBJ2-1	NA	TGTGCCAGCAGAAAGACTAGCGGAACGTACAATGAGCAGTTCTTC	CASRKTSGTYNEQFF
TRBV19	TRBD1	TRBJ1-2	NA	TGTGCCAGTACCCCCGGGACAGGGGCCTATGGCTACACCTTC	CASTPGTGAYGYTF